This T cell receptor beta chain was sequenced during a study of T cells after posttransplantation cyclophosphamide (dated by TCRdb to the mid-2010s). About the investigation overall: The study tracked T cell repertoire reconstitution by TRB sequencing after myeloablative bone marrow transplantation using posttransplantation cyclophosphamide as GVHD prophylaxis. Antigen receptor sequencing was done on samples from roughly 38 PTCy-treated patients and from around 15 related bone marrow donors of those patients. Public TRB sequences were checked against a database of over 3,600 sequences associated with responses to pathogens, tumor antigens, self-antigens and alloantigens. In 3 patients, up to about 3 additional blood samples taken between 2 and 5.2 years after transplant also underwent TRB sequencing, as did pretransplant blood from a handful of patients. Blood from every one of the approximately 30 PTCy patients who had 1-year posttransplant specimens underwent TRB sequencing. Because TRA and TRB clonality were tightly correlated in fewer than 10 samples, subsequent TCR analyses were focused on TRB only.

A distance of 3 bases separates the germline ends of V and J, which lose 5 bases and 4 bases respectively. Including cysteine and phenylalanine, the CDR3 has 12 amino acids. Only the CDR3 DNA is retained, 36 bases long and in frame from the first base. In the germline V gene, CDR1 corresponds to SGHTA and CDR2 to FQGTGA. Genomic DNA was used for TRB sequencing, which was performed with the immunoSEQ assay at survey resolution or with the hsTCRB kit. In the source study's methods: The immunoSEQ software handled the initial read processing, while the LymphoSeq R package was used for the repertoire analyses. Clonality was calculated as 1 minus normalized Shannon entropy, and the Gini coefficient was also calculated for each TRB dataset. To infer phenotypes in unsorted samples, TRB sequences from sorted subsets of the recipient or donor were mapped onto the unsorted samples of the same recipient. TCRdb's version of the immuneACCESS table is confined to in-frame rearrangements and falls short of the full clone set. An unresolved V gene accounts for under half of the shortfall where checked; the remainder is of unknown origin. For V, J and clone size, that table is used; D and trimming come from the DNA. Within this sample are tens of thousands of clones, with 90% to 95% of them counted one time only. The ten largest make up roughly 2.9% of the sample.

Results and caveats for the whole study, not just this receptor: The TRB repertoires of T cells infiltrating skin or GI tract showed only limited overlap with the TRB repertoires of T cells in blood. Across over 40 patients, TRB clonality was highly associated with recipient CMV seropositivity and CMV reactivation, and PTCy diversity was similar to diversity in CNI/methotrexate controls. Donor-recipient similarity was low at 1-2 months but increased during the first year, and donor CD8+ memory clones often dominated later blood repertoires.

On the day of marrow donation, related bone marrow donors gave peripheral blood samples. Peripheral blood and bone marrow mononuclear cells were isolated by Ficoll-Hypaque density centrifugation and cryopreserved. A remark on this clone: No cognate antigen has been identified for it. Base qualities are not at hand, and no much larger clone is one base apart.

Rearrangement joined TRBV7-3 to TRBJ2-6; no D gene is confidently identified. The receptor's source is a woman aged 25 to 45 in good health and a related stem cell transplant donor. Sequenced input: PBMCs. CDR3 region: CASSGGANVLTF. The sequenced DNA: TGTGCCAGCAGCGGAGGGGCCAACGTCCTGACTTTC.